These 22 T cell receptor beta chains originate from one sample sequenced in a study of shared clonotypes between healthy human individuals. TCRdb's copy holds only in-frame clones and misses some; the assay was immunoSEQ multiplex PCR. The sample holds over a million clones; roughly 70% are singletons and the top ten take about 1.5%. Sequencing was carried out using memory CD4+ T cells sorted from blood. Subset denoted: CD45RA-negative fraction. The receptors come from a man aged 18 to 29 in good health.

This chain links TRBV4-1 with TRBJ2-2, with D possibly matching TRBD2 (7 bases). From germline, CDR1 is MGHRA and CDR2 YSYEKL. The CDR3 length is 16 residues. The V and J ends lost 0 bases and 6 bases respectively, with 14 bases between them. The CDR3 region has the DNA TGCGCCAGCAGCCAAGAGAGGGGGGGCCTCTCCGGGGAGCTGTTTTTT. Amino acid sequence: CASSQERGGLSGELFF.

This chain joins TRBV5-1 and TRBJ2-5, with D possibly being TRBD2 (5 bases). CDR3 length: 14 amino acids. CDR1 is SGHRS, CDR2 YFSETQ, per germline. Trimming cost V 0 bases and J 4 bases, with 10 bases left between them. The CDR3 region is CASSLETGTETQYF. CDR3 nucleotide sequence: TGCGCCAGCAGCTTGGAAACGGGAACAGAGACCCAGTACTTC.

The chain uses TRBV4-1 and TRBJ1-6, with a possible D match to TRBD1 (5 bases). The CDR3 length is 14 residues. V shed 1 base and J shed 7 bases, with 8 bases lying between them. Germline CDR1 MGHRA, CDR2 YSYEKL. CDR3 sequence: CASSQGPGNSPLHF. In DNA form, the CDR3 reads TGCGCCAGCAGCCAAGGTCCAGGGAATTCACCCCTCCACTTT.

The chain is built from TRBV9 and TRBJ2-1, with 10 bases identical to TRBD2. The germline V gene encodes CDR1 SGDLS and CDR2 YYNGEE. V lost 1 base and J lost 7; bases outside the gene matches: 2. This CDR3 has 14 residues. CDR3 sequence: CASSVLLAGNEQFF. DNA of the CDR3: TGTGCCAGCAGCGTATTACTAGCGGGAAATGAGCAGTTCTTC.

The chain uses TRBV18 and TRBJ1-3; 9 bases fit TRBD1. Germline V gives CDR1 KGHSH, CDR2 LQKENI. Trimming removed 0 bases from V and 6 bases from J; junction bases left unmatched: 3. CDR3 size: 15 residues. CDR3 sequence (DNA): TGTGCCAGCTCACCACCGGGACAGGGTCTAAACACCATATATTTT. It translates to CASSPPGQGLNTIYF.

This clone has only one observation. V gene TRBV30 combines with J gene TRBJ2-2, with 7 bases matching TRBD1. Germline-derived CDR1 and CDR2 are GTSNPN and SVGIG (reference sequence). The CDR3 runs 14 residues. V was clipped by 4 bases and J by 2 bases; unmatched bases: 4. The CDR3 loop is CAWTRGPNTGELFF. DNA for the CDR3: TGTGCCTGGACGAGGGGGCCAAACACCGGGGAGCTGTTTTTT.

V and J are TRBV10-3 and TRBJ2-3; 12 nucleotides agree with TRBD2. The ends lost 6 bases at V and 6 bases at J; junction bases unmatched: 10. From germline, CDR1 is ENHRY and CDR2 SYGVKD. The CDR3 is made up of 16 amino acids. The CDR3 coding sequence is TGTGCCATCAGCGGAAAGCTAGCGGGGGGGCTGGATACGCAGTATTTT. Translated: CAISGKLAGGLDTQYF.

This chain connects TRBV6-5 to TRBJ2-7; 10 bases agree with TRBD1. The CDR3 contains 15 residues. CDR1 is MNHEY, CDR2 SVGAGI, per germline. V was pared by 2 bases and J by 9 bases, with 10 bases of the junction left unmatched. The CDR3 region has the DNA TGTGCCAGCAGTTACGGTGACAGGGGGCGGAGGGTGCAGTACTTC. This sequence encodes CASSYGDRGRRVQYF.

This chain joins TRBV2 and TRBJ2-7; D gene uncertain. CDR3 length: 11 residues. Trimming stripped 10 bases from V and 4 bases from J, with 11 bases between. Per germline, CDR1 SNHLY and CDR2 FYNNEI. The CDR3 is CATKDPYEQYF. The CDR3 nucleotides are TGTGCCACCAAGGACCCGTACGAGCAGTACTTC. The entire variable domain, with the rest obtained from reference TRBV2 and TRBJ2-7, is as follows: EPEVTQTPSHQVTQMGQEVILRCVPISNHLYFYWYRQILGQKVEFLVSFYNNEISEKSEIFDDQFSVERPDGSNFTLKIRSTKLEDSAMYFCATKDPYEQYFGPGTRLTVT.

Here the CDR3 DNA reads TGTGCCAGCAGCTTAGCTTGGACGGACCAAGAGACCCAGTACTTC. Protein: CASSLAWTDQETQYF. This chain joins TRBV7-9 and TRBJ2-5, with no clear D. The germline gives CDR1 SEHNR, CDR2 FQNEAQ (reference sequence). V lost 0 bases, J lost 0 bases, and 8 bases lay in between. The CDR3 has 15 residues.

Worth noting for this clone: Other nucleotide sequences in the sample specify the same CDR3. V and J are TRBV5-1 and TRBJ2-3; 7 positions match TRBD2. V lost 0 bases to trimming and J lost 1 base; unmatched junction nucleotides: 2. The CDR3 totals 15 residues. In germline, CDR1 is SGHRS, CDR2 YFSETQ. This CDR3 reads CASSLVAGGTDTQYF. CDR3 DNA: TGCGCCAGCAGCTTGGTCGCGGGAGGCACAGATACGCAGTATTTT.

The chain combines TRBV5-1 with TRBJ2-2, with no clear D. The CDR3 is 13 residues long. The V end lost 4 bases, the J end lost 4 bases, and 8 bases lay between the germline ends. Germline loops: CDR1 SGHRS, CDR2 YFSETQ. The CDR3 loop reads CASSPIPTGELFF. In nucleotides, the CDR3 is TGCGCCAGCAGCCCGATCCCCACCGGGGAGCTGTTTTTT. Filled out from reference TRBV5-1 and TRBJ2-2, the complete variable domain reads KAGVTQTPRYLIKTRGQQVTLSCSPISGHRSVSWYQQTPGQGLQFLFEYFSETQRNKGNFPGRFSGRQFSNSRSEMNVSTLELGDSALYLCASSPIPTGELFFGEGSRLTVL.

The J gene is TRBJ2-1, the V gene TRBV7-8; TRBD1 might be the D (5 bases). V shed 5 bases and J shed 0 bases, with 14 bases lying between them. The CDR3 spans 16 residues. Germline CDR1 reads SGHVS; CDR2 reads FQNEAQ. The CDR3 is CASSPSGRGSYNEQFF. The CDR3 nucleotides read TGTGCCAGCAGCCCCTCGGGTAGGGGCTCCTACAATGAGCAGTTCTTC.

On this clone: The germline gene is not matched at one end of the junction; a read error may be the cause. This rearrangement joins TRBV7-7 to TRBJ2-5, with D possibly TRBD1 on 6 matching bases. CDR3 size: 15 residues. CDR1 and CDR2 from the germline V gene are SSHAT and FNYEAQ (reference sequence). The CDR3 sequence: CASSLVGAPGETQYF. CDR3 nucleotides: TGTGCTAGCAGCTTAGTGGGGGCTCCAGGGGAGACCCAGTACTTC.

The chain combines TRBV4-3 with TRBJ2-2; D not certain. V was pared by 7 bases and J by 6 bases, with 12 bases between. This CDR3 spans 13 amino acids. Per germline, CDR1 LGHNA and CDR2 YSLEER. The CDR3 sequence: CASKGNEAGELFF. In nucleotides, the CDR3 is TGCGCCAGCAAAGGAAATGAGGCCGGGGAGCTGTTTTTT.

The CDR3 reads CAWYPNRGGNTIYF. The CDR3 DNA reads TGTGCCTGGTATCCTAATCGGGGTGGAAACACCATATATTTT. The rearrangement links TRBV30 to TRBJ1-3; D unclear. Germline-derived CDR1 and CDR2 are GTSNPN and SVGIG (reference sequence). Trimming pared 5 bases from V and 3 bases from J, leaving 14 bases between. The CDR3 consists of 14 residues. The whole variable domain, filled in from reference TRBV30 and TRBJ1-3, reads SQTIHQWPATLVQPVGSPLSLECTVEGTSNPNLYWYRQAAGRGLQLLFYSVGIGQISSEVPQNLSASRPQDRQFILSSKKLLLSDSGFYLCAWYPNRGGNTIYFGEGSWLTVV.

The V gene is TRBV10-3, the J gene TRBJ2-1, with D perhaps given as TRBD1 or TRBD2 (5 bases each). Trimming stripped 4 bases from V and 5 bases from J, with 18 bases between. The CDR3 is 16 residues long. Germline CDR1 ENHRY, CDR2 SYGVKD. The CDR3: CAISGGKATGHNEQFF. Here the CDR3 DNA reads TGTGCCATCAGTGGCGGCAAGGCCACGGGGCACAATGAGCAGTTCTTC.

The chain combines TRBV6-5 with TRBJ2-7; D is ambiguous. Trimming stripped 1 base from V and 5 bases from J, with 6 bases between. The CDR3 covers 12 residues. Germline lookup yields CDR1 MNHEY and CDR2 SVGAGI. The CDR3 sequence is CASSYYNNEQYF. For the CDR3, the DNA is TGTGCCAGCAGTTACTACAATAACGAGCAGTACTTC.

The rearrangement joins TRBV4-1 to TRBJ2-1; D might be TRBD1 (7 bases). Germline CDR1 reads MGHRA; CDR2 reads YSYEKL. V gave up 1 base and J gave up 1 base, with 17 bases separating them. This CDR3 is built from 18 residues. The CDR3 loop is CASSQGQGGLGSYNEQFF. The CDR3 coding sequence is TGCGCCAGCAGCCAAGGGCAGGGGGGTTTAGGGTCCTACAATGAGCAGTTCTTC.

This chain connects TRBV11-2 to TRBJ2-5; D perhaps matches TRBD1 (5 bases). In germline, CDR1 is SGHAT, CDR2 FQNNGV. V was cut by 5 bases and J by 5 bases, with 18 bases left in between. There are 15 residues in the CDR3. The CDR3 loop is CASSPRHLKGETQYF. In nucleotides, the CDR3 is TGTGCCAGCAGCCCCCGACACCTGAAGGGGGAGACCCAGTACTTC.

The rearrangement uses TRBV14 and TRBJ2-5; 7 positions match TRBD2. Germline CDR1 SGHDN, CDR2 FVKESK. This CDR3 is 16 amino acids long. Trimming removed 6 bases from V and 0 bases from J; junction bases left unmatched: 10. The CDR3 loop is CASSASGGRYQETQYF. CDR3 DNA sequence: TGTGCCAGCAGTGCCTCGGGCGGGAGATACCAAGAGACCCAGTACTTC. The entire variable domain, with the rest obtained from reference TRBV14 and TRBJ2-5, is as follows: EAGVTQFPSHSVIEKGQTVTLRCDPISGHDNLYWYRRVMGKEIKFLLHFVKESKQDESGMPNNRFLAERTGGTYSTLKVQPAELEDSGVYFCASSASGGRYQETQYFGPGTRLLVL.

The CDR3 here is CASSPAQGGETQYF. In DNA, the CDR3 is TGTGCCAGCTCCCCGGCCCAGGGTGGGGAGACCCAGTACTTC. The chain joins TRBV18 to TRBJ2-5; perhaps TRBD1 as D (5 bases). Trimming stripped 6 bases from V and 5 bases from J, with 16 bases between. CDR1 is KGHSH, CDR2 LQKENI, per germline. The CDR3 length is 14 residues.